This T cell receptor (beta chain) was documented in a study of cytomegalovirus exposure and HLA in healthy donors. The PCR had 60 Vbeta and 13 Jbeta primers. Method: immunoSEQ multiplex PCR; TCRdb's copy keeps in-frame clones and lacks some. The data show roughly 120,000 clones, 70% to 85% seen once. The origin of this receptor is a woman aged 45-65 years in good health and CMV-seropositive. The sample consisted of PBMCs.

The chain's CDR3 is CASSRTDRVTEAFF. The CDR3 nucleotides are TGTGCCAGCTCAAGAACCGACAGGGTCACTGAAGCTTTCTTT. The chain carries TRBV18 and TRBJ1-1; 7 bases are shared with TRBD1. Germline CDR1 is KGHSH and CDR2 is LQKENI. This CDR3 spans 14 amino acids. The V gene end was trimmed by 5 bases and the J gene end by 4 bases; junction bases not matched to a gene: 7.